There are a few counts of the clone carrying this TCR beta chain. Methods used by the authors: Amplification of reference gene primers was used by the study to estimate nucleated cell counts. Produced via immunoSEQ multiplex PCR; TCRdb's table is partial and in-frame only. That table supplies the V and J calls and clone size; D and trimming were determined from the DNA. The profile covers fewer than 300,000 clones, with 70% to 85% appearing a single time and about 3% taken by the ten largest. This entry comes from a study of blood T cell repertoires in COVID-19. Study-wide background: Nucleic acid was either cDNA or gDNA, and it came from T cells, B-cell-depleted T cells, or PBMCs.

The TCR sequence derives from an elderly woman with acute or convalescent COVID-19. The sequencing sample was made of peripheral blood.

The CDR3 region is CASSMGLPGSYEQYF. The CDR3 DNA reads TGTGCCAGTAGTATGGGACTCCCAGGATCCTACGAGCAGTACTTC. The rearrangement uses TRBV19 and TRBJ2-7; a weak D match, TRBD2 (6 bases). The CDR3 runs 15 residues. Trimming stripped 3 bases from V and 1 base from J, with 13 bases between. Germline loops: CDR1 LNHDA, CDR2 SQIVND (reference sequence).